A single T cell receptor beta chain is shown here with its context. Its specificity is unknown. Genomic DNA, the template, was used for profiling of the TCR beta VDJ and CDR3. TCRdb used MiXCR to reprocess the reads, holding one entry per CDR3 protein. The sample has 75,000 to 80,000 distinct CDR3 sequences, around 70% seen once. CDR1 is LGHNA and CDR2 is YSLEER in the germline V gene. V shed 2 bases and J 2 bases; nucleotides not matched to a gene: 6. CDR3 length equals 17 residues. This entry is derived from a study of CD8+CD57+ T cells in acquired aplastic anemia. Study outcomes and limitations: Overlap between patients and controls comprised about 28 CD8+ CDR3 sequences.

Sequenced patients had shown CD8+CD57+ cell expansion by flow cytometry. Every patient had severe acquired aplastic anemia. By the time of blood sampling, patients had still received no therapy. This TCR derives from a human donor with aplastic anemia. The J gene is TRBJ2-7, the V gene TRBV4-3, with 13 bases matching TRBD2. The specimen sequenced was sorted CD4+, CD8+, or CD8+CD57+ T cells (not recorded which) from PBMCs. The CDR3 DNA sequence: TGCGCCAGCAGCCAAAACCTCGGGACTAGCGGGGCCTACGAGCAGTACTTC. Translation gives CASSQNLGTSGAYEQYF.